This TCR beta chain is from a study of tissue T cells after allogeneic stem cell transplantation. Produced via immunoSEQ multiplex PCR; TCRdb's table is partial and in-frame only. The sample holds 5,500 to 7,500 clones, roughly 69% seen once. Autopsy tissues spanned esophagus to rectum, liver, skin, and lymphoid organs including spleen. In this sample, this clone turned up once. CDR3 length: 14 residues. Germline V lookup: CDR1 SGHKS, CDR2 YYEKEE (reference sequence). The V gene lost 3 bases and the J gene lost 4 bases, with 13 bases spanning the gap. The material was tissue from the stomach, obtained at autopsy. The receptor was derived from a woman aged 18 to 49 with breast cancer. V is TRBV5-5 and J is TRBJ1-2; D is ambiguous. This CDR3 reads CASSWTDWSYGYTF. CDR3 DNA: TGTGCCAGCAGCTGGACCGACTGGAGCTATGGCTACACCTTC.